These 10 T cell receptor beta chains originate from one sample sequenced in a study of shared clonotypes between healthy human individuals. The assay was immunoSEQ multiplex PCR, and TCRdb's table has in-frame clones only and misses some. This sample has fewer than 3 million clones; 80% to 95% occur once, and the top ten carry 0.37%. Sequencing was done on a sample of naive CD4+ T cells from PBMCs. Subset denoted: CD45RA+ positively selected. These receptors came from a man aged 18 to 30 in good health. Some clones in this sample may be carry-over from other donors' samples.

This sequence joins TRBV7-6 and TRBJ2-3; 9 positions match TRBD2. This CDR3 spans 16 amino acids. Germline lookup yields CDR1 SGHVS and CDR2 FNYEAQ. Trimming at V came to 2 bases and at J to 4 bases, leaving 7 bases not matched to a gene. The CDR3 is CASSLFSGSPADTQYF. The CDR3 DNA reads TGTGCCAGCAGCTTATTTAGCGGGAGTCCCGCAGATACGCAGTATTTT.

This rearrangement joins TRBV27 to TRBJ2-2; D may be TRBD2 (5 bases). The CDR3 loop spans 15 amino acids. The V end was cut by 2 bases, the J end by 0 bases, with 7 bases between. CDR1 is MNHEY, CDR2 SMNVEV, per germline (reference sequence). CDR3 loop: CASSLVGANTGELFF. As DNA, the CDR3 is TGTGCCAGCAGTTTAGTGGGAGCGAACACCGGGGAGCTGTTTTTT.

CDR3 sequence reads: CASRNRHSPEWVLIYEQYF. CDR3 DNA: TGTGCAAGTCGCAACAGACACTCCCCTGAGTGGGTCTTAATCTACGAGCAGTACTTC. This chain uses TRBV12-2 with TRBJ2-7; TRBD1, as called in the table, went unchecked against the DNA. TRBV12-2 is a pseudogene locus. CDR3 length: 19 amino acids.

J is TRBJ2-7 and V is TRBV10-1; possibly TRBD1 for D (7 bases). This CDR3 comprises 17 residues. Trimming removed 0 bases from V and 7 bases from J, with 22 bases in between. Germline V gene lookup returns CDR1 WNHNN and CDR2 SYGVQD (reference sequence). DNA of the CDR3: TGCGCCAGCAGTGAGTCGGGGGGTCTGAAGGGGGCGATTGAGCAGTACTTC. Its translation: CASSESGGLKGAIEQYF.

The V and J genes are TRBV2 and TRBJ2-2; the D is unclear. V lost 3 bases and J lost 5, with 16 bases in between. Per germline, CDR1 SNHLY and CDR2 FYNNEI. This CDR3 region has 16 residues. The CDR3 protein is CASSEDVLPDTGELFF. The DNA of the CDR3 is TGTGCCAGCAGTGAGGATGTACTACCTGATACCGGGGAGCTGTTTTTT.

CDR3 DNA sequence: TGTGCCAGCCTTGGGTCCCGAGGGGTTCGGGAGCAGTACTTC. Protein: CASLGSRGVREQYF. The rearrangement links TRBV28 to TRBJ2-7; D may match TRBD1 or TRBD2 (5 bases each). Germline CDR1 MDHEN, CDR2 SYDVKM. The CDR3 sequence is 14 residues long. Trimming stripped 8 bases from V and 7 bases from J, with 21 bases between.

The rearrangement joins TRBV27 to TRBJ1-2; TRBD1 is a possible D gene (5 bases). Trimming shortened V by 6 bases and J by 4 bases, and 15 bases separated the two germline ends. This CDR3 is built from 14 residues. Germline values: CDR1 MNHEY, CDR2 SMNVEV (reference sequence). The CDR3 is CASSPGPLSYGYTF. CDR3 coding DNA: TGTGCCAGCAGCCCGGGACCGCTTAGCTATGGCTACACCTTC.

This sequence joins TRBV28 and TRBJ2-6; TRBD2 agrees at 7 bases. This CDR3 is built from 15 residues. Trimming took 2 bases from V and 3 from J; bases not matched to a gene: 1. CDR1 and CDR2 from the germline V gene are MDHEN and SYDVKM. The DNA of the CDR3 is TGTGCCAGCAGTTTAGCGGGAGATGGGGCCAACGTCCTGACTTTC. This translates into CASSLAGDGANVLTF.

In this sample, this clone turned up a few times. The J gene is TRBJ1-4, the V gene TRBV27, with TRBD1 as a possible D gene (5 bases). The CDR3 has 12 amino acids. Germline CDR1 and CDR2: MNHEY and SMNVEV (reference sequence). The V gene lost 2 bases and the J gene lost 14 bases, with 12 bases spanning the gap. The CDR3 coding sequence is TGTGCCAGCAGTTTAATCGCAGGGAAGCTGTTTTTT. It yields the protein CASSLIAGKLFF. Drawing the rest from reference TRBV27 and TRBJ1-4, the complete variable domain is EAQVTQNPRYLITVTGKKLTVTCSQNMNHEYMSWYRQDPGLGLRQIYYSMNVEVTDKGDVPEGYKVSRKEKRNFPLILESPSPNQTSLYFCASSLIAGKLFFGSGTQLSVL.

V gene TRBV2 combines with J gene TRBJ1-1; weak D call: TRBD1 (5 bases). Trimming cost V 2 bases and J 3 bases, with 13 bases left between them. Germline CDR1 reads SNHLY; CDR2 reads FYNNEI. The CDR3 runs 15 residues. The CDR3 spells CASSEQGWTHTEAFF. DNA of the CDR3: TGTGCCAGCAGTGAACAGGGTTGGACTCACACTGAAGCTTTCTTT.